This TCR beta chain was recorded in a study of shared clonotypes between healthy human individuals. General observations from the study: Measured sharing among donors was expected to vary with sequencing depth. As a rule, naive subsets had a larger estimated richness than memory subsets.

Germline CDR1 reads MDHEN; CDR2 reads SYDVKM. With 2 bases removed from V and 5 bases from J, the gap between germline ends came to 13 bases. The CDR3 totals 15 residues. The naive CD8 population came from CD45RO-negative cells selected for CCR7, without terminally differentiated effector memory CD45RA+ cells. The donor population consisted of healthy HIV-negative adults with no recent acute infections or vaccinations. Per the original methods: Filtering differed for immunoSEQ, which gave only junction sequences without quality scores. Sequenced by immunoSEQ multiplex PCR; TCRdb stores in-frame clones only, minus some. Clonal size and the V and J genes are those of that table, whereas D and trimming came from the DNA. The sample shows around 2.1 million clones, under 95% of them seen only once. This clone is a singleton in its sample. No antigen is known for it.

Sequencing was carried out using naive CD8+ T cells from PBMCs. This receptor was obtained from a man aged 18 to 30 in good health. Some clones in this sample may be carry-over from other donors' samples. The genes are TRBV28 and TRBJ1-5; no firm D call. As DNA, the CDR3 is TGTGCCAGCAGTTTAGAGGGATTGGGATATCAGCCCCAGCATTTT. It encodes CASSLEGLGYQPQHF.